Listed below are T cell receptor beta chains from one sample, sequenced in a study of shared clonotypes between healthy human individuals. Produced via immunoSEQ multiplex PCR; TCRdb's table is partial and in-frame only. Altogether roughly 2.4 million clones are present, 95% being singletons, with the ten largest covering around 0.13%. Sequenced input: naive CD4+ T cells sorted from blood. The source is a man aged 18-30 years in good health. CDR3s include the opening cysteine and the closing phenylalanine or tryptophan. The D gene is left open where the match is weak. A clone size is listed for some rows: how often the clone was seen (once, few, many), or a class if it is expanded.

D gene,clone size,J gene,V gene,CDR3 DNA,CDR3 protein
.,.,TRBJ1-6,TRBV18,TGTGCCAGCTCACCAACGACAGCATTTGCCTCCTATAATTCACCCCTCCACTTT,CASSPTTAFASYNSPLHF
.,.,TRBJ2-7,TRBV6-1,TGTGCCAGCAGTACAGAGCAGGGCGAGCAGTACTTC,CASSTEQGEQYF
.,.,TRBJ2-7,TRBV25-1,TGTGCCAGCAGTGAAAGCGTTATTAGCTCCTACGAGCAGTACTTC,CASSESVISSYEQYF
.,.,TRBJ2-3,TRBV6-1,TGTGCCACCAAAACTAGGGAATATCAAGATACGCAGTATTTT,CATKTREYQDTQYF
.,.,TRBJ1-2,TRBV7-9,TGTGCCAGCAGCTACCCAATGTCAGGGGATAATGGCTACACCTTC,CASSYPMSGDNGYTF
.,.,TRBJ2-7,TRBV6-5,TGTGCCAGCAGTTACTCCCTCTTGCGGGGATCCTACGAGCAGTACTTC,CASSYSLLRGSYEQYF
.,.,TRBJ1-1,TRBV5-6,TGTGCCAGCAGCTTGGTGGCGGCTTTGAACACTGAAGCTTTCTTT,CASSLVAALNTEAFF
.,.,TRBJ1-5,TRBV7-9,TGTGCCAGCAGCTTAGAGGGAGATCAGCCCCAGCATTTT,CASSLEGDQPQHF
.,.,TRBJ1-2,TRBV30,TGTGCCTACGCGGCGGACACCTACAACTATGGCTACACCTTC,CAYAADTYNYGYTF
TRBD2,.,TRBJ2-1,TRBV14,TGTGCCACTGGACTAGCGGGAGGGTTAGGTGAGCAGTTCTTC,CATGLAGGLGEQFF
.,.,TRBJ2-2,TRBV15,TGTGCCACCAGCAGAAGTCTAGGGCTAGGGTATACCGTGAGGGAGCTGTTTTTT,CATSRSLGLGYTVRELFF
TRBD2,.,TRBJ2-1,TRBV18,TGTGCCAGCTCACCATACCTGTTTAGCGGGTCCGGAGCTGAGCAGTTCTTC,CASSPYLFSGSGAEQFF
.,.,TRBJ1-2,TRBV5-6,TGTGCCAGCAGCGTCAGGCCAGGAAGGTCTAACTATGGCTACACCTTC,CASSVRPGRSNYGYTF
.,.,TRBJ1-5,TRBV6-7,TGTGCCAGCCTCCCTCTAGGGGGGCCGCATCAGCCCCAGCATTTT,CASLPLGGPHQPQHF
.,.,TRBJ1-1,TRBV7-2,TGTGCCAGCACCTCAGTTAACACTGAAGCTTTCTTT,CASTSVNTEAFF
TRBD2,.,TRBJ2-7,TRBV10-1,TGCGCCAGCAGTGACGGGGGGGCGGGAACCTACGAGCAGTACTTC,CASSDGGAGTYEQYF
TRBD1,.,TRBJ2-1,TRBV25-1,TGTGCCAGCAAGGGGACAGACAATGAGCAGTTCTTC,CASKGTDNEQFF
.,.,TRBJ2-2,TRBV6-1,TGTGCCAGCAGTAGACACATATTGGACACCGGGGAGCTGTTTTTT,CASSRHILDTGELFF
TRBD1,.,TRBJ2-7,TRBV6-1,TGTGCCAGTCTCCCAACCGGGACAGGGTTGCGGGAGCAGTACTTC,CASLPTGTGLREQYF
TRBD1,.,TRBJ1-5,TRBV12-5,TGTGCTAGTGGTTTGGTAGACGGACAGGGGAATCAGCCCCAGCATTTT,CASGLVDGQGNQPQHF
.,.,TRBJ2-7,TRBV6-5,TGTGCCAGCAGTTATACCTATGGGTACGAGCAGTACTTC,CASSYTYGYEQYF
.,.,TRBJ1-3,TRBV4-1,TGCGCCAGCAGCCAATTGGGGTTCAACACCATATATTTT,CASSQLGFNTIYF
.,.,TRBJ2-1,TRBV29-1,TGCAGCGTTCGTCCACTTACGGAGCAGTTCTTC,CSVRPLTEQFF
TRBD1,.,TRBJ1-2,TRBV5-4,TGTGCCAGCAGCTTGGCCCTGGAGGGGGCGAGCTACACCTTC,CASSLALEGASYTF
TRBD1,.,TRBJ2-5,TRBV29-1,TGCAGCGCCTTGACAGGGGTGCAGGAGACCCAGTACTTC,CSALTGVQETQYF
TRBD1,.,TRBJ1-1,TRBV19,TGTGCCAGTAGTATATTGCGGACAGGGGGGAACACTGAAGCTTTCTTT,CASSILRTGGNTEAFF
TRBD1,.,TRBJ1-2,TRBV18,TGTGCCAGCTCACCTTCGGACAGGGCCAACTATGGCTACACCTTC,CASSPSDRANYGYTF
.,.,TRBJ2-3,TRBV6-5,TGTGCCAGCAGTTACTTAGGTGGGGGCACAGATACGCAGTATTTT,CASSYLGGGTDTQYF
.,once,TRBJ2-7,TRBV6-1,TGTGCCAGCAGTTTAGGAGGTGAGCAGTACTTC,CASSLGGEQYF
.,once,TRBJ1-5,TRBV5-1,TGCGCCAGCAGAGAGGGGCTGGGTCAGCCCCAGCATTTT,CASREGLGQPQHF
TRBD2,.,TRBJ2-7,TRBV11-2,TGTGCCAGCAGCTTAGGTCCTGGACTAGCGGCGACCTACGAGCAGTACTTC,CASSLGPGLAATYEQYF
.,.,TRBJ1-2,TRBV7-9,TGTGCCAGCAGCTTAGACGCCCTTTATGGCTACACCTTC,CASSLDALYGYTF
TRBD1,.,TRBJ1-2,TRBV6-1,TGTGCCAGCAGGAGGGACAGCGGTTTCTATGGCTACACCTTC,CASRRDSGFYGYTF
TRBD2,.,TRBJ2-3,TRBV30,TGTGCCTATAGCGGGGGAGCTCTCGATACGCAGTATTTT,CAYSGGALDTQYF
.,.,TRBJ1-1,TRBV10-1,TGCGCCAGCAGTGTAGGACACCGGAACACTGAAGCTTTCTTT,CASSVGHRNTEAFF
TRBD1,.,TRBJ1-5,TRBV5-1,TGCGCCAGCAGCTTGGAGGGGGCTCGGAATCAGCCCCAGCATTTT,CASSLEGARNQPQHF
.,.,TRBJ1-5,TRBV6-5,TGTGCCAGCAGTTACTCGTGGGAACAGCCCCAGCATTTT,CASSYSWEQPQHF
TRBD1,.,TRBJ1-2,TRBV27,TGTGCCAGCAGGCAGGGGGCAGGTGGCTACACCTTC,CASRQGAGGYTF
.,.,TRBJ2-3,TRBV11-2,TGTGCCAGCAGCTCGGCAGGGTCTAGCGCAGATACGCAGTATTTT,CASSSAGSSADTQYF
.,.,TRBJ1-5,TRBV19,TGTGCCAGTAGTATCGGCGTACCCAGCAATCAGCCCCAGCATTTT,CASSIGVPSNQPQHF
.,.,TRBJ2-3,TRBV5-8,TGTGCCAGCGTTAACAGGAGTGGGAATACGCAGTATTTT,CASVNRSGNTQYF
.,.,TRBJ1-4,TRBV2,TGTGCCAGCAGTGAATATGGGCGGAGCGCAACTAATGAAAAACTGTTTTTT,CASSEYGRSATNEKLFF
.,.,TRBJ1-5,TRBV7-8,TGTGCCAGCAGCTTTCGTGGGGGGGCTGAGCCCCAGCATTTT,CASSFRGGAEPQHF
.,.,TRBJ1-3,TRBV9,TGTGCCAGCAGCGTCTACGGAAGTGGAAACACCATATATTTT,CASSVYGSGNTIYF
TRBD2,.,TRBJ2-7,TRBV6-5,TGTGCCAGCAGGGGTAGCGGGAGCCCCGAGCAGTACTTC,CASRGSGSPEQYF
.,.,TRBJ2-7,TRBV14,TGTGCCAGCAGCCAAGTCTCCGAGCAGTACTTC,CASSQVSEQYF
.,.,TRBJ2-5,TRBV5-1,TGCGCCAGCAGCTTAGGGGGGGCGCAAGAGACCCAGTACTTC,CASSLGGAQETQYF
TRBD1,.,TRBJ2-2,TRBV6-1,TGTGCCACCTCGGGACAGGGGATGGCCGGGGAGCTGTTTTTT,CATSGQGMAGELFF
.,.,TRBJ1-1,TRBV18,TGTGCCAGCTCGCCAGAGGAGAACACTGAAGCTTTCTTT,CASSPEENTEAFF
TRBD1,.,TRBJ1-5,TRBV28,TGTGCCAGCAGTCCTCAGGGGGCGAGGAATCAGCCCCAGCATTTT,CASSPQGARNQPQHF
TRBD1,once,TRBJ1-2,TRBV5-1,TGCGCCAGCAGCCCCAAGACAGGGCCGATCTCCCCTGGCTACACCTTC,CASSPKTGPISPGYTF
.,.,TRBJ2-7,TRBV7-7,TGTGCTAGCAGCACAGGGGGGGTTGGCGAGCAGTACTTC,CASSTGGVGEQYF
TRBD2,.,TRBJ2-3,TRBV6-6,TGTGCCAGCAGTTACCCAGCGGGAGGGATTGCAGATACGCAGTATTTT,CASSYPAGGIADTQYF
.,.,TRBJ2-2,TRBV5-8,TGTGCCAGCAGCTCGTCCGGGACAAGTTATAACACCGGGGAGCTGTTTTTT,CASSSSGTSYNTGELFF
TRBD1,once,TRBJ1-2,TRBV6-5,TGTGCCAGCAGTAAACCGGGACAGACTCACCTCTTC,CASSKPGQTHLF